This T cell receptor beta chain was sequenced for a study of beta chain features in type 1 diabetes. Looked up from germline, CDR1 is LNHDA and CDR2 is SQIVND (reference sequence). The V end lost 4 bases, the J end lost 0 bases, and 13 bases lay between the germline ends. CDR3 length: 17 residues. Concerning this clone itself: No antigen is known for it.

Overall study findings and caveats: Highly expressing activated T cells could be over-counted with a cDNA template. Among patients with Type 1 diabetes, TCRB CDR3s were moderately but significantly shorter in every one of the four CD4+ subsets. PCR might favor shorter templates, but any such skew would affect patients and controls equally.

The isolated RNA, all of it, was reverse transcribed, so expressed TCRB transcripts were what got sequenced. TCRdb's table, derived via immunoSEQ multiplex PCR, lists solely in-frame clones and lacks some. The sample has 350,000 to 450,000 clones, less than 15% seen once; the top ten hold approximately 0.019%. The chain carries TRBV19 and TRBJ2-6, with a tentative D call TRBD2 (6 bases). The clonotype comes from a young woman in good health. The sample comprised naive CD4+ T cells from blood. The CDR3 here is CASSRVAVTSGANVLTF. CDR3 DNA sequence: TGTGCCAGTAGTAGGGTAGCGGTCACCTCTGGGGCCAACGTCCTGACTTTC.